This TCR beta chain came from a study of human T cells and chemical hapten exposure. Whole-study context: Upper back patch tests used 0.01% DPC, scored after 6 days. Mostly female patients had alopecia areata, totalis or universalis. Study-level results: In comparison with controls, expanded TCRs gave rise to a significantly larger number of large CDR3 similarity clusters.

TCRdb reprocessed the RACE reads with MiXCR, giving one entry per CDR3 protein. The sample has about 99,000 distinct CDR3 sequences; roughly 12% are singletons. There are many counts of this clonotype. Its antigen is as yet unknown. Regarding time point: patch test 1, 2 weeks after DPC sensitization. Documented treatment: therapeutic diphenylcyclopropenone sensitization with weekly scalp DPC. The CDR3 extends over 15 amino acids. V lost 3 bases, J lost 0 bases, and 5 bases stayed unmatched. Germline lookup yields CDR1 MGHRA and CDR2 YSYEKL. This chain connects TRBV4-1 to TRBJ2-7, with 7 bases aligning to TRBD2. This clonotype was sampled from a woman in her thirties or forties with alopecia areata. Some clones in this sample may be carry-over from other donors' samples. The specimen was whole blood, collected in connection with sensitization to the hapten diphenylcyclopropenone (DPC). CDR3 in amino acids: CASSQGLAASYEQYF. CDR3 DNA sequence: TGCGCCAGCAGCCAGGGGCTAGCGGCCTCCTACGAGCAGTACTTC.